This T cell receptor beta chain was retrieved from a study of cytomegalovirus exposure and HLA in healthy donors. The PCR was carried out with 60 Vbeta primers and 13 Jbeta primers. Method: immunoSEQ multiplex PCR; TCRdb's copy keeps in-frame clones and lacks some. The sample consists of 200,000 to 250,000 clones, around four fifths of them appearing once. Study-level findings and limits: Altogether, about 160 TCR beta chains were recorded as cytomegalovirus-associated. A later analysis reportedly found fewer N-insertions in an Asian-associated ancestry cluster than the approximately 700-donor mean. An analysis that was carried out later associated some 17,000 TCR beta sequences with HLA alleles at 0.05 false discovery rate. Later on, analysis showed that most CMV-associated TCR beta chains appeared to be HLA-restricted.

As to this clone: What it binds is not known.

Germline V gene data show CDR1 as SNHLY and CDR2 as FYNNEI. The V end lost 4 bases, the J end lost 8 bases, and 12 bases lay between the germline ends. CDR3 length: 13 amino acids. Sequences were obtained from PBMCs. The rearrangement joins TRBV2 to TRBJ2-1; tentatively, D is TRBD2 (5 bases). The sequence came from a male donor in good health and CMV-seronegative. DNA for the CDR3: TGTGCCAGCAGTGTTAGCGAATTCCATGAGCAGTTCTTC. It translates to CASSVSEFHEQFF. The whole variable domain, filled in from reference TRBV2 and TRBJ2-1, reads EPEVTQTPSHQVTQMGQEVILRCVPISNHLYFYWYRQILGQKVEFLVSFYNNEISEKSEIFDDQFSVERPDGSNFTLKIRSTKLEDSAMYFCASSVSEFHEQFFGPGTRLTVL.